This is a list of T cell receptor beta chains from one sample in a study of blood T cells in healthy people across ages. Via MiXCR, TCRdb re-called the 5' RACE reads, giving one row per CDR3 protein. The profile shows 1.2 million to 1.5 million distinct CDR3 sequences, around 59% of them singletons. Sequencing used blood. These receptors originate from a young man in good health. The CDR3 runs from the conserved cysteine through the conserved F or W. The D gene is left open where the match is weak. Size is stated for part of the rows, as once, few or many counts, or as a class when the clone is expanded.

TRBJ2-5 NA TRBV4-1 TRBD2 TGCGCCAGCAGCCCACTCGTACTAGCGCCGTACCAAGAGACCCAGTACTTC CASSPLVLAPYQETQYF
TRBJ1-6 NA TRBV29-1 NA TGCAGCGTTGCCGGGGGGTGGGGCTCACCCCTCCACTTT CSVAGGWGSPLHF
TRBJ2-4 NA TRBV29-1 NA TGCAGCGCAACCGGGGACTCCCCCTCAAGCATTCAGTACTTC CSATGDSPSSIQYF
TRBJ1-2 once TRBV20-1 NA TGCAGTGCAACTACCAGGGGCCTGAGTTATGGCTACACCTTC CSATTRGLSYGYTF
TRBJ2-2 NA TRBV6-5 NA TGTGCCAGCAGTTTGCCTGCGACGAAAACCGGGGAGCTGTTTTTT CASSLPATKTGELFF
TRBJ1-1 NA TRBV5-1 NA TGCGCCAGCAGCTTGGTTCCCCTATGGTGGAACACTGAAGCTTTCTTT CASSLVPLWWNTEAFF
TRBJ2-3 few TRBV6-5 TRBD1 TGTGCCAGCAGTTACGGACAGGGTCGCGGAGATACGCAGTATTTT CASSYGQGRGDTQYF
TRBJ1-2 NA TRBV11-2 NA TGTGCCAGCAGTTTATCGAGCCCCGGGACGTCCTATGGCTACACCTTC CASSLSSPGTSYGYTF
TRBJ2-1 few TRBV20-1 NA TGCAGTGCTAGAGTATTCAACTCCTACAATGAGCAGTTCTTC CSARVFNSYNEQFF
TRBJ2-5 NA TRBV10-3 NA TGTGCCATCAGCACCCGGACAGTTTACAATGAGCAGTACTTC CAISTRTVYNEQYF
TRBJ2-5 NA TRBV4-1 NA TGCGCCAGCAGCCTTCTAACGGGAACATCCTACGGGCAGTACTTC CASSLLTGTSYGQYF
TRBJ1-4 few TRBV4-1 NA TGCGCCAGCAGCCCCCCGGGAAGAGATGAAAAACTGTTTTTT CASSPPGRDEKLFF
TRBJ1-2 NA TRBV3-1 NA TGTGCCAGCAGCCAAGATCTAAGGGGGGGTTCCCATGGCTACACCTTC CASSQDLRGGSHGYTF
TRBJ1-2 NA TRBV11-2 NA TGTGCCAGCAGCCCTTGGACAGTGAACTATGGCTACACCTTC CASSPWTVNYGYTF
TRBJ2-7 NA TRBV28 TRBD1 TGTGCCAGCAGTTTATATATTAGGGGACAGGGGAACTACGAGCAGTACTTC CASSLYIRGQGNYEQYF
TRBJ2-7 NA TRBV6-5 NA TGTGCCAGCAGCCGGGTCGGGGTCGAGCAGTACTTC CASSRVGVEQYF
TRBJ2-7 few TRBV10-3 NA TGTGCCATCAGTGAGTCGACAGAGGGAGAGCAGTACTTC CAISESTEGEQYF
TRBJ2-6 NA TRBV2 NA TGTGGAGTCCTGTCTGGGGCCAACGTCCTGACTTTC CGVLSGANVLTF